One and the same sample provided the 24 T cell receptor beta chains below, sequenced in a study of T cells in tuberculosis (dated by TCRdb to about 2018). PBMC were thawed, rested overnight, stained with GMM-loaded CD1B tetramer, a Live/Dead dye and anti-CD3, and then sorted on a FACS Aria II. CD1B tetramers were loaded with C32 glucose monomycolate purified from Rhodococcus equi. Libraries were constructed by the immunoSEQ multiplex PCR assay. In TCRdb, the immuneACCESS table is reduced to in-frame sequences with V and J assigned. These tables do not hold every clone; where another copy was compared, an unresolved V gene accounts for under half, and the others remain unexplained. This sample is represented by 50,000 to 65,000 clones; around 90% of them were singletons. Clones ranked in the top ten supply 21% of the sample. Specimen: CD1b-GMM tetramer-negative cells sorted from PBMCs. The sample's cell subset or site, from its label and the paper: T cells not binding CD1B-GMM tetramer, sorted from same donor. Receptor source: an adult woman with latent tuberculosis.

V usage is TRBV29-1 and J usage is TRBJ1-1; TRBD1 is a possible D gene (6 bases). V was trimmed by 5 bases and J by 4 bases, leaving 14 bases between them. Germline values: CDR1 SQVTM, CDR2 ANQGSEA. The CDR3 runs 13 residues. CDR3 loop: CSVIRGAGTEAFF. The CDR3 nucleotides read TGCAGCGTTATACGGGGGGCGGGCACTGAAGCTTTCTTT.

This chain links TRBV4-2 with TRBJ1-3; TRBD1 matches 7 bases. CDR3 size: 15 residues. Germline V gene lookup returns CDR1 LGHNA and CDR2 YNFKEQ. After removal of 5 bases from V and 4 bases from J, the junction contained 8 bases not matched to a gene. The CDR3: CASSFTGESGNTIYF. The CDR3 bases are TGTGCCAGCAGCTTTACAGGGGAATCCGGAAACACCATATATTTT.

By frequency in the sample, this clone is medium-sized. This rearrangement joins TRBV19 to TRBJ2-5; TRBD2 matches at 10 bases. The J segment lost 4 bases and the V segment lost 3 bases, leaving 14 bases of the junction unmatched. This CDR3 has 18 residues. Germline assignment: CDR1 LNHDA and CDR2 SQIVND (reference sequence). CDR3 region: CASSMASGSLTKGETQYF. DNA for the CDR3: TGTGCCAGTAGTATGGCTAGCGGGAGCTTAACGAAGGGAGAGACCCAGTACTTC. Based on the CDR3 plus reference TRBV19 and TRBJ2-5, the full variable domain is DGGITQSPKYLFRKEGQNVTLSCEQNLNHDAMYWYRQDPGQGLRLIYYSQIVNDFQKGDIAEGYSVSREKKESFPLTVTSAQKNPTAFYLCASSMASGSLTKGETQYFGPGTRLLVL.

This chain links TRBV6-5 with TRBJ2-5, with 8 bases that match TRBD2. The CDR3 totals 15 residues. V was clipped by 5 bases and J by 4 bases; unmatched bases: 9. CDR1 is MNHEY, CDR2 SVGAGI, per germline. In DNA, the CDR3 is TGTGCCAGCAGTAAATCAACCGGACTAGCAGAGACCCAGTACTTC. It is translated as CASSKSTGLAETQYF.

The gene calls are TRBV4-3 and TRBJ2-5; D gene uncertain. The J call is doubtful: the DNA matches TRBJ2-7 better. There are 13 residues in the CDR3. Germline assignment: CDR1 LGHNA and CDR2 YSLEER. CDR3 sequence (DNA): TGCGCCAGCAGCCAAAACCCGGGTTACGAGCAGTACTTC. Translation gives CASSQNPGYEQYF.

The chain is built from TRBV6-6 and TRBJ2-5, with TRBD2 identical over 9 bases. V was clipped by 0 bases and J by 4 bases; unmatched bases: 6. The CDR3 contains 16 residues. Germline loops: CDR1 MNHNY, CDR2 SVGAGI (reference sequence). This chain's CDR3 is CASSYSWLAGSETQYF. The CDR3 DNA reads as TGTGCCAGCAGTTACTCTTGGCTAGCGGGGTCAGAGACCCAGTACTTC.

The chain joins TRBV30 to TRBJ2-7, with a weak D call TRBD1 (5 bases). The V end lost 8 bases, the J end lost 1 base, and 12 bases lay between the germline ends. This CDR3 spans 12 amino acids. Germline V CDR1 and CDR2: GTSNPN, SVGIG (reference sequence). The CDR3 spells CAGRDRSYEQYF. Written as DNA, the CDR3 is TGTGCCGGACGCGACAGATCCTACGAGCAGTACTTC.

The rearrangement links TRBV29-1 to TRBJ1-2; D is unclear. V shed 3 bases and J shed 9 bases, with 8 bases lying between them. This CDR3 has 10 residues. CDR1 is SQVTM, CDR2 ANQGSEA, per germline. The CDR3 DNA reads as TGCAGCGTTGAGCAGCGGAGCTACACCTTC. Translation gives CSVEQRSYTF.

This clone is termed medium-sized (0.01 to 0.1%). The V call is TRBV4-3, the J call TRBJ1-4, with a possible D match to TRBD1 (6 bases). CDR1 LGHNA and CDR2 YSLEER come from the germline V gene. The V end was cut by 0 bases, the J end by 11 bases, with 16 bases between. This CDR3 is built from 15 residues. CDR3 coding DNA: TGCGCCAGCAGCCAAGAAAGGGGGATAATGCGGAAACTGTTTTTT. It translates to CASSQERGIMRKLFF.

The genes are TRBV10-2 and TRBJ2-7; D is unresolved. The CDR3 loop spans 11 amino acids. CDR1 WSHSY and CDR2 SAAADI come from the germline V gene. With 6 bases removed from V and 7 bases from J, the gap between germline ends came to 10 bases. This CDR3 reads CASSETLEQYF. The DNA of the CDR3 is TGCGCCAGCAGCGAGACTCTAGAGCAGTACTTC.

This chain joins TRBV29-1 and TRBJ2-1, with D perhaps TRBD2 (5 bases). The V gene's germline CDR1 is SQVTM and CDR2 ANQGSEA. Trimming shortened V by 7 bases and J by 5 bases, and 21 bases separated the two germline ends. This CDR3 is 15 amino acids long. The CDR3: CSAPNGRATNNEQFF. CDR3 bases: TGCAGCGCCCCGAACGGGCGGGCGACGAACAATGAGCAGTTCTTC.

The table lists this clone with a count of one. The V call is TRBV11-2, the J call TRBJ1-6; TRBD1 matches at 8 bases. CDR3 length: 15 amino acids. Germline-derived CDR1 and CDR2 are SGHAT and FQNNGV. V shed 4 bases, J shed 8 bases, and the junction held 7 bases outside the gene matches. CDR3 loop: CASSSGQVNHSPLHF. The CDR3 DNA is TGTGCCAGCAGCTCGGGACAGGTGAATCATTCACCCCTCCACTTT.

This sequence joins TRBV6-1 and TRBJ2-7, with 9 nucleotides matching TRBD1. The length of the CDR3 is 14 residues. Germline lookup yields CDR1 MNHNS and CDR2 SASEGT. V shed 9 bases and J 3 bases; nucleotides not matched to a gene: 9. The CDR3 loop is CASIQGAQDYEQYF. The CDR3 DNA reads TGTGCCAGTATACAGGGGGCTCAGGACTACGAGCAGTACTTC.

V and J are TRBV7-2 and TRBJ2-5; 13 bases agree with TRBD2. Germline V gives CDR1 SGHTA, CDR2 FQGNSA. The CDR3 runs to 16 residues. Trimming removed 5 bases from V and 4 bases from J; junction bases left unmatched: 7. The CDR3 DNA reads as TGTGCCAGCAGCCCAACTAGCGGGGGGGGCCGAGAGACCCAGTACTTC. Its protein product is CASSPTSGGGRETQYF.

The rearrangement uses TRBV2 and TRBJ1-2, with 10 bases matching TRBD1. With 10 bases clipped from V and 4 bases from J, the junction kept 6 bases outside the gene matches. The CDR3 totals 13 residues. The germline V gene encodes CDR1 SNHLY and CDR2 FYNNEI. The CDR3 bases are TGTGCCACTTCCGGGACAGGGGCCTATGGCTACACCTTC. It yields the protein CATSGTGAYGYTF.

The rearrangement links TRBV28 to TRBJ1-5, with 10 bases that match TRBD1. V trimming: 3 bases; J trimming: 7 bases; junction bases outside the gene matches: 6. CDR1 and CDR2 from the germline V gene are MDHEN and SYDVKM. The CDR3 has 15 residues. The CDR3 DNA reads as TGTGCCAGCAGTTTGGGGACAGGGGTGATGCAGCCCCAGCATTTT. Amino acid sequence: CASSLGTGVMQPQHF.

The chain uses TRBV15 and TRBJ1-6; no definite D call. Per germline, CDR1 LNHNV and CDR2 YYDKDF (reference sequence). Trimming shortened V by 0 bases and J by 9 bases, and 9 bases separated the two germline ends. The CDR3 is 14 amino acids. Here the CDR3 DNA reads TGTGCCACCAGCAGAGATATGTCGAGTTCACCCCTCCACTTT. Protein product: CATSRDMSSSPLHF.

The chain has TRBV5-1 and TRBJ2-5; maybe TRBD1 (6 bases). Germline CDR1 is SGHRS and CDR2 is YFSETQ. The CDR3 is 13 residues long. Between the trimmed V and J ends, which lost 4 bases and 5 bases, there was a span of 12 bases. The CDR3 loop is CASSLGQRETQYF. As DNA, the CDR3 is TGCGCCAGCAGCCTCGGACAGCGGGAGACCCAGTACTTC.

The rearrangement links TRBV30 to TRBJ2-7; 8 positions agree with TRBD1. CDR3 length: 12 amino acids. Unmatched junction bases numbered 3, after V lost 4 bases and J lost 4 bases. Per germline, CDR1 GTSNPN and CDR2 SVGIG (reference sequence). The CDR3 is CAWTDRVYEQYF. The CDR3 region has the DNA TGTGCCTGGACGGACAGGGTGTACGAGCAGTACTTC.

The J gene is TRBJ1-2, the V gene TRBV27, with D hard to call. The CDR3 is 13 amino acids. Deletions cut 6 bases from V and 1 base from J, with 9 bases between. CDR1 MNHEY and CDR2 SMNVEV come from the germline V gene (reference sequence). CDR3 bases: TGTGCCAGCAGGGGCCGGGATAACTATGGCTACACCTTC. Protein sequence: CASRGRDNYGYTF.

V usage is TRBV19 and J usage is TRBJ1-5, with D perhaps matching TRBD1 (6 bases). The germline V gene has CDR1 LNHDA and CDR2 SQIVND (reference sequence). The CDR3 covers 14 residues. Trimming took off 5 bases at V and 4 bases at J, with 12 bases between the two ends. CDR3 bases: TGTGCCAGTAGTGTGGGGGCTGGTAATCAGCCCCAGCATTTT. Protein product: CASSVGAGNQPQHF.

The chain carries TRBV7-8 and TRBJ2-1; a possible D gene is TRBD1 (6 bases). The ends were cut back, 6 bases at V and 2 bases at J, with 14 bases in the middle. This CDR3 has 15 amino acids. Germline CDR1 SGHVS, CDR2 FQNEAQ. The CDR3 sequence is CASRHNQGPYNEQFF. CDR3 bases: TGTGCCAGCAGGCACAATCAGGGGCCCTACAATGAGCAGTTCTTC.

V and J are TRBV6-1 and TRBJ1-5, with 7 bases that match TRBD1. The CDR3 contains 14 residues. Germline CDR1 and CDR2: MNHNS and SASEGT. After removal of 4 bases from V and 7 bases from J, the junction contained 7 bases not matched to a gene. In nucleotides, the CDR3 is TGTGCCAGCAGTGGGGGGACAGAAATCCAGCCCCAGCATTTT. It encodes CASSGGTEIQPQHF.

As for this clone: Germline and junction disagree at one end, which may indicate a read error. The chain is built from TRBV28 and TRBJ2-2; D uncertain. CDR1 is MDHEN, CDR2 SYDVKM, per germline. The CDR3 totals 11 residues. The chain's CDR3 is CASSFDRLQVF. CDR3 nucleotide sequence: TGTGCCAGCAGTTTCGATAGGCTCCAGGTTTTT.